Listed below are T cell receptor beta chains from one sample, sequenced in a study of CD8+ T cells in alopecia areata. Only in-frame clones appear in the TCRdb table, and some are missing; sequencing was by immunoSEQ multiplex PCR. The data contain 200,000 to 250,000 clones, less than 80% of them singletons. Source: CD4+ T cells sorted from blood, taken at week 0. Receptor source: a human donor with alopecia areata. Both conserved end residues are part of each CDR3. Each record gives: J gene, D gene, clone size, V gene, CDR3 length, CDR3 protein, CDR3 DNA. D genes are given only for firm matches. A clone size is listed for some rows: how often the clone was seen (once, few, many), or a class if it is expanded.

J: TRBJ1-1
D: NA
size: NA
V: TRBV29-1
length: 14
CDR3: CSVEETRGVSEAFF
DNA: TGCAGCGTTGAAGAGACCCGGGGCGTCTCTGAAGCTTTCTTT

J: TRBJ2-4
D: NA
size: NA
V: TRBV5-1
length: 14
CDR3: CASSLAGAGNIQYF
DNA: TGCGCCAGCAGTCTGGCGGGGGCCGGAAACATTCAGTACTTC

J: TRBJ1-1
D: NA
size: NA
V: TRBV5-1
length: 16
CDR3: CASSSSGSFMNTEAFF
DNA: TGCGCCAGCAGCTCGTCGGGCTCCTTCATGAACACTGAAGCTTTCTTT

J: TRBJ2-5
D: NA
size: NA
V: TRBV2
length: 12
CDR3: CASSEVEETQYF
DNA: TGTGCCAGCAGTGAAGTGGAAGAGACCCAGTACTTC

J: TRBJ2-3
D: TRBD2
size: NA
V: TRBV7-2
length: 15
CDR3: CASSLSGMVTDTQYF
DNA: TGTGCCAGCAGCTTAAGCGGGATGGTCACAGATACGCAGTATTTT

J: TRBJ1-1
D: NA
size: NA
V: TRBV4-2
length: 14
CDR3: CASSQDGRITEAFF
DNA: TGTGCCAGCAGCCAAGATGGCCGGATTACTGAAGCTTTCTTT

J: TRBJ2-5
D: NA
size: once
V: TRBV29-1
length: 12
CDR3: CSVEGRVKTQYF
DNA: TGCAGCGTTGAAGGGCGGGTGAAGACCCAGTACTTC

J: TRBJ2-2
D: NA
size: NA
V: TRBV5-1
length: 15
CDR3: CASSSLARNTGELFF
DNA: TGCGCCAGCAGCTCTCTAGCGCGTAACACCGGGGAGCTGTTTTTT

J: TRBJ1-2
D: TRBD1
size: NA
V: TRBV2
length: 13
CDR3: CASSPGTGFGYTF
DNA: TGTGCCAGCAGTCCCGGGACAGGGTTTGGCTACACCTTC

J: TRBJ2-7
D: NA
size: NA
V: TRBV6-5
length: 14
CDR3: CASSYYPSSYEQYF
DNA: TGTGCCAGCAGTTACTACCCTAGCTCCTACGAGCAGTACTTC

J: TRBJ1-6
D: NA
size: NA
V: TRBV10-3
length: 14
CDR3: CASRPDGANSPLHF
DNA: TGTGCCAGCAGGCCGGACGGGGCGAATTCACCCCTCCACTTT

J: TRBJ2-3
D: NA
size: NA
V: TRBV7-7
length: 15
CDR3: CASSLGSGLTDTQYF
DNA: TGTGCTAGCAGCTTAGGGAGCGGGCTCACAGATACGCAGTATTTT

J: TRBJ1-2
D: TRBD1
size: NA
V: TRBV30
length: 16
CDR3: CAWSPSRDRGRDGYTF
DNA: TGTGCCTGGAGCCCTAGCCGGGACAGGGGACGGGATGGCTACACCTTC

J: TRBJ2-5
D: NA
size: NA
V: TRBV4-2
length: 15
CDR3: CASSQDGNREETQYF
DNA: TGTGCCAGCAGCCAAGACGGGAACAGGGAAGAGACCCAGTACTTC

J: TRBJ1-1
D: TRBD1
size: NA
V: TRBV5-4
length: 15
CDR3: CASSSPGQGDTEAFF
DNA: TGTGCCAGCAGCTCACCGGGACAGGGGGACACTGAAGCTTTCTTT

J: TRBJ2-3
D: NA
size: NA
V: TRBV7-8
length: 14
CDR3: CASRTGARTDTQYF
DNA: TGTGCCAGCAGGACGGGGGCGAGGACAGATACGCAGTATTTT

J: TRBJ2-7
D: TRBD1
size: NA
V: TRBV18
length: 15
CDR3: CASSPLGTGAYEQYF
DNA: TGTGCCAGCTCCCCGTTAGGGACAGGGGCCTACGAGCAGTACTTC

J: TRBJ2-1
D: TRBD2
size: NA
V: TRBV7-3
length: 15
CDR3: CASSLNSGGYNEQFF
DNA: TGTGCCAGCAGCTTAAATAGCGGGGGGTACAATGAGCAGTTCTTC

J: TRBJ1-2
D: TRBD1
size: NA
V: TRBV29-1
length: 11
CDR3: CSSQDRGGYTF
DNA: TGCAGCTCCCAGGACAGGGGTGGCTACACCTTC

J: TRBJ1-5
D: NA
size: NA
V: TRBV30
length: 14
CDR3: CAWSVAGWGQPQHF
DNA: TGTGCCTGGAGTGTGGCAGGGTGGGGTCAGCCCCAGCATTTT

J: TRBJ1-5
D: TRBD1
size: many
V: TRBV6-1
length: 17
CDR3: CASSELVMDRGNQPQHF
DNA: TGTGCCAGCAGTGAATTGGTGATGGACAGGGGCAATCAGCCCCAGCATTTT

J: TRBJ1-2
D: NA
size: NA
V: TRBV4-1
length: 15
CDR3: CASSQDSRANYGYTF
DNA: TGCGCCAGCAGCCAAGATTCCAGAGCTAACTATGGCTACACCTTC

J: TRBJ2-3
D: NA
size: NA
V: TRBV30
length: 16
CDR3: CAWSPATVMFTDTQYF
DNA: TGTGCCTGGAGTCCGGCAACGGTTATGTTCACAGATACGCAGTATTTT

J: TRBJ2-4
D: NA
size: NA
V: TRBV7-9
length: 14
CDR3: CAPFPVWDKNIQYF
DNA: TGTGCTCCTTTCCCGGTTTGGGACAAAAACATTCAGTACTTC

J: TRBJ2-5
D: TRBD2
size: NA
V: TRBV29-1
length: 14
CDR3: CSGRLAGGQETQYF
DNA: TGCAGCGGCAGACTAGCGGGGGGCCAAGAGACCCAGTACTTC

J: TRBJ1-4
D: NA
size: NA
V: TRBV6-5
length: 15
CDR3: CASSSSGTAREKLFF
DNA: TGTGCCAGCAGTTCATCCGGGACGGCTCGCGAAAAACTGTTTTTT

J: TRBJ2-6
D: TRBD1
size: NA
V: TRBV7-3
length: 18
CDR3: CASGDDRGRKTGANVLTF
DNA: TGTGCCAGCGGGGATGACAGGGGGCGAAAGACTGGGGCCAACGTCCTGACTTTC

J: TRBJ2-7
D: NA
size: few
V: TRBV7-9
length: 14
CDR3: CASSPGSSPYEQYF
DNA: TGTGCCAGCAGCCCCGGGTCTTCGCCCTACGAGCAGTACTTC

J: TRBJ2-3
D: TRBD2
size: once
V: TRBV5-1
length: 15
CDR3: CASRLAGGPTDTQYF
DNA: TGCGCCAGCAGACTAGCGGGGGGACCCACAGATACGCAGTATTTT

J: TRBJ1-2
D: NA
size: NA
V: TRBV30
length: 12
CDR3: CAWSVVTSGYTF
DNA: TGTGCCTGGAGTGTAGTCACGAGCGGCTACACCTTC

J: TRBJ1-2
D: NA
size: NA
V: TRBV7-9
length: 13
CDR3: CASSLQGIKGYTF
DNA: TGTGCCAGCAGCTTACAGGGAATCAAAGGCTACACCTTC

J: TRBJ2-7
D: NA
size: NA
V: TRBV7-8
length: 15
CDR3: CASSVRLGRRYEQYF
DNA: TGTGCCAGCAGCGTCCGACTGGGAAGGCGCTACGAGCAGTACTTC

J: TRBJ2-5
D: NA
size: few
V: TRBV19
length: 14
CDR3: CASKRLGLEETQYF
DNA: TGTGCCAGTAAACGTTTAGGACTGGAAGAGACCCAGTACTTC

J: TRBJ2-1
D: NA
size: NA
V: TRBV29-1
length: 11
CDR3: CSVEKDNEQFF
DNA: TGCAGCGTTGAAAAGGACAATGAGCAGTTCTTC

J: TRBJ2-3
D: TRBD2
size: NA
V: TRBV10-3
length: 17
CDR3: CAISDGWQREGTDTQYF
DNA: TGTGCCATCAGTGACGGATGGCAGCGGGAGGGCACAGATACGCAGTATTTT

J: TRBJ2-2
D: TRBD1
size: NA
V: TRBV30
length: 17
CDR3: CAWTNTGTGRFAGELFF
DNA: TGTGCCTGGACTAATACCGGGACAGGGAGGTTTGCCGGGGAGCTGTTTTTT

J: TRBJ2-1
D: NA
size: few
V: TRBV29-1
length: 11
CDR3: CSVGRGNEQFF
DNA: TGCAGCGTTGGACGGGGCAATGAGCAGTTCTTC

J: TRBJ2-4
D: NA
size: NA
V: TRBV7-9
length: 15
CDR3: CASSRTAGQSDIQYF
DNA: TGTGCCAGCAGCCGCACGGCAGGGCAATCGGACATTCAGTACTTC

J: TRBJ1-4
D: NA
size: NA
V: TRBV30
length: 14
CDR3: CAWSVGGGVEKLFF
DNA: TGTGCCTGGAGTGTAGGGGGGGGCGTTGAAAAACTGTTTTTT

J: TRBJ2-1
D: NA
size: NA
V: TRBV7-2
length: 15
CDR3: CASSVQGRGLNEQFF
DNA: TGTGCCAGCAGCGTGCAGGGTCGAGGGCTCAATGAGCAGTTCTTC

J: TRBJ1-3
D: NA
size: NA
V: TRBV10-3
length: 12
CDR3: CATWDVGNTIYF
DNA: TGTGCCACCTGGGACGTTGGAAACACCATATATTTT

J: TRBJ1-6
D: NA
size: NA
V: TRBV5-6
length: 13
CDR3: CASGGDGDSPLHF
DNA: TGTGCCAGCGGCGGCGACGGGGATTCACCCCTCCACTTT

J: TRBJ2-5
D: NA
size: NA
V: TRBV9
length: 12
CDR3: CASSEQGETQYF
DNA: TGTGCCAGCAGCGAACAAGGGGAGACCCAGTACTTC

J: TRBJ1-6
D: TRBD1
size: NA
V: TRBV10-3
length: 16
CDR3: CAISGRTGGADSPLHF
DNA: TGTGCCATCAGTGGTAGAACAGGGGGCGCGGATTCACCCCTCCACTTT

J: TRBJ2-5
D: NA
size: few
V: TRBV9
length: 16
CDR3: CASSMRGGDLQETQYF
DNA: TGTGCCAGCAGCATGAGAGGAGGGGACTTACAAGAGACCCAGTACTTC

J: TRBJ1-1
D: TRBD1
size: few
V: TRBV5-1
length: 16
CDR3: CASRGGLKIMNTEAFF
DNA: TGCGCCAGCAGAGGGGGCCTAAAAATCATGAACACTGAAGCTTTCTTT

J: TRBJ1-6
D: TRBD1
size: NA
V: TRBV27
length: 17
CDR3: CASSLGTGSPLNSPLHF
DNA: TGTGCCAGCAGTTTGGGGACAGGGTCGCCCTTAAATTCACCCCTCCACTTT

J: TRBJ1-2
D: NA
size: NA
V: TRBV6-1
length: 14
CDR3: CASKPGPANYGYTF
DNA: TGTGCCAGCAAACCGGGACCAGCTAACTATGGCTACACCTTC

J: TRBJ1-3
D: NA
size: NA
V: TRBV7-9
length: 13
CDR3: CASSSGPPDTIYF
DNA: TGTGCCAGCAGCTCTGGACCTCCCGACACCATATATTTT

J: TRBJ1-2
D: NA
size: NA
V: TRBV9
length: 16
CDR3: CASSVAASRNPYGYTF
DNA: TGTGCCAGCAGCGTAGCGGCCAGCAGAAACCCCTATGGCTACACCTTC

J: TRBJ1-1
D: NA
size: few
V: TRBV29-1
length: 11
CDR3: CSVEGYREAFF
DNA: TGCAGCGTTGAGGGGTACAGGGAAGCTTTCTTT

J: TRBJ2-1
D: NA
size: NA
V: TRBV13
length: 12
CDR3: CASSPTGVPKFF
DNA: TGTGCCAGCAGCCCGACAGGCGTCCCTAAGTTCTTC

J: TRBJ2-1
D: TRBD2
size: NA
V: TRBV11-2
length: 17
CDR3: CASSLQALAASYNEQFF
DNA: TGTGCCAGCAGCTTACAGGCTCTAGCGGCGAGCTACAATGAGCAGTTCTTC

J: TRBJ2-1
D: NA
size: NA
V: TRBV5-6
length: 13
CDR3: CASSLADYNEQFF
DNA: TGTGCCAGCAGCTTGGCTGATTACAATGAGCAGTTCTTC

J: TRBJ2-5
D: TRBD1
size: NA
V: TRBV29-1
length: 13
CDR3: CSGTDRVGETQYF
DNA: TGCAGCGGGACGGACAGGGTGGGAGAGACCCAGTACTTC

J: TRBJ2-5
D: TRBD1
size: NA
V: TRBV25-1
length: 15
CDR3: CASSDPGTGMETQYF
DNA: TGTGCCAGCAGTGACCCCGGGACAGGGATGGAGACCCAGTACTTC

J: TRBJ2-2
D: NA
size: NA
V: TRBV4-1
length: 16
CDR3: CASSQEGGELTGELFF
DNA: TGCGCCAGCAGCCAAGAGGGAGGCGAGCTCACCGGGGAGCTGTTTTTT

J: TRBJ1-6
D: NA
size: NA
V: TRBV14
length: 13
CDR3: CASSQDYNSPLHF
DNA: TGTGCCAGCAGCCAAGATTATAATTCACCCCTCCACTTT

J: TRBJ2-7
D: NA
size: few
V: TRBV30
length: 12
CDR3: CAWTGGENEQYF
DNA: TGTGCCTGGACTGGAGGGGAAAACGAGCAGTACTTC

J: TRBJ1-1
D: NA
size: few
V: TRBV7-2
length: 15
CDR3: CASSFGAGMNTEAFF
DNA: TGTGCCAGCAGCTTCGGGGCAGGGATGAACACTGAAGCTTTCTTT